The clone carrying this TCR beta chain occurred once. Its antigen is unidentified. The data are from a study of T cells in Graves' hyperthyroidism and ophthalmopathy. Study-wide background: The initial diagnosis was the point when peripheral blood was collected, ahead of any treatment.

Study-wide results and caveats: Ophthalmopathy was predicted by the model a median of approximately 6.6 months ahead of onset.

V was pared by 2 bases and J by 3 bases, with 4 bases of the junction left unmatched. Germline V gene data show CDR1 as MNHEY and CDR2 as SVGAGI. This CDR3 comprises 16 residues. Diagnostic decisions used clinical symptoms, serum thyroxine and TRAb, thyroid ultrasound and orbital computed tomography. Authors of the study amplified TCR beta CDR3 regions from RNA transcripts. TCR CDR3 underwent first-round RT-PCR with the HTBI primer set. TCRdb processed the multiplex PCR reads anew with MiXCR; each CDR3 protein has one entry. This sample has roughly 300,000 distinct CDR3 sequences, with 15% to 20% found just once.

This sequence originates from a woman aged 45 to 65 with Graves' hyperthyroidism. V usage is TRBV6-5 and J usage is TRBJ2-1, with 10 bases that match TRBD1. The sample taken for sequencing was blood. The CDR3 is CASSYIRTGGYNEQFF. The DNA of the CDR3 is TGTGCCAGCAGTTACATCCGGACAGGGGGCTACAATGAGCAGTTCTTC.